The 10 T cell receptor beta chains given below trace back to one sample, sequenced in a study of T cells in Graves' hyperthyroidism and ophthalmopathy. Template material for amplifying TCR beta CDR3 regions consisted of RNA transcripts. TCR CDR3 regions were first amplified by RT-PCR with HTBI primers. In TCRdb, the multiplex PCR reads were re-called with MiXCR into one record per CDR3 protein. This sample yields about 560,000 distinct CDR3 sequences, of which just over 45% are seen a single time; approximately 8.2% belongs to the top ten. The source material was peripheral blood or thyroid tissue (not recorded which). The receptor set was obtained from a woman aged 18-29 years with Graves' hyperthyroidism.

The rearrangement joins TRBV19 to TRBJ1-4; D not certain. CDR1 is LNHDA and CDR2 is SQIVND in the germline V gene (reference sequence). The length of the CDR3 is 16 residues. The V and J ends lost 4 bases and 5 bases respectively, with 17 bases between them. The CDR3 coding sequence is TGTGCCAGTAGTACCCAAGCGGGAGGGCTGAATGAAAAACTGTTTTTT. It encodes CASSTQAGGLNEKLFF.

A few counts support this clonotype. The chain couples TRBV5-1 to TRBJ1-4, with 7 bases identical to TRBD1. The CDR3 covers 14 residues. Germline loops: CDR1 SGHRS, CDR2 YFSETQ. Trimming took 1 base from V and 6 from J; bases not matched to a gene: 3. CDR3 bases: TGCGCCAGCAGCTTGACAGGGGAAGATGAAAAACTGTTTTTT. Translation: CASSLTGEDEKLFF. Using reference TRBV5-1 and TRBJ1-4 for the parts outside the CDR3, the full variable domain is KAGVTQTPRYLIKTRGQQVTLSCSPISGHRSVSWYQQTPGQGLQFLFEYFSETQRNKGNFPGRFSGRQFSNSRSEMNVSTLELGDSALYLCASSLTGEDEKLFFGSGTQLSVL.

This clonotype has at least ten counts. J is TRBJ1-5 and V is TRBV7-9, with 8 bases identical to TRBD1. The trim removed 1 base at V and 4 bases at J, leaving 0 bases unmatched. The germline gives CDR1 SEHNR, CDR2 FQNEAQ (reference sequence). The CDR3 contains 14 residues. The CDR3 nucleotides are TGTGCCAGCAGCTTAGGGACAGGGAATCAGCCCCAGCATTTT. This gives the protein CASSLGTGNQPQHF. The full variable domain, with the rest looked up from reference TRBV7-9 and TRBJ1-5, is DTGVSQNPRHKITKRGQNVTFRCDPISEHNRLYWYRQTLGQGPEFLTYFQNEAQLEKSRLLSDRFSAERPKGSFSTLEIQRTEQGDSAMYLCASSLGTGNQPQHFGDGTRLSIL.

V usage is TRBV20-1 and J usage is TRBJ1-2, with 9 bases lining up with TRBD1. Looked up from germline, CDR1 is DFQATT and CDR2 is SNEGSKA (reference sequence). The CDR3 runs to 12 residues. V was clipped by 7 bases and J by 8 bases; unmatched bases: 8. DNA of the CDR3: TGCAGTGTCTCACAGGGGGCGTCAGGCTACACCTTC. It yields the protein CSVSQGASGYTF.

This clonotype was detected only a few times. This chain links TRBV7-3 with TRBJ1-2, with a possible D match to TRBD1 (6 bases). Germline CDR1 is SGHTA and CDR2 is FQGTGA. Between the trimmed V and J ends, which lost 5 bases and 7 bases, there was a span of 17 bases. CDR3 length: 14 amino acids. The CDR3 protein is CASSPHGGEVGYTF. CDR3 DNA: TGTGCCAGCAGCCCCCACGGGGGCGAGGTTGGCTACACCTTC.

This clonotype was seen more than once but under ten times. V and J are TRBV7-2 and TRBJ1-4; the D gene is possibly TRBD1 (5 bases). CDR3 size: 14 residues. CDR1 and CDR2 (germline): SGHTA, FQGNSA. V was trimmed by 5 bases and J by 5 bases, leaving 12 bases between them. The CDR3 region is CASSPDRKNEKLFF. Here the CDR3 DNA reads TGTGCCAGCAGCCCAGACAGAAAAAATGAAAAACTGTTTTTT.

As for this clonotype: A much larger clone is a single base away; this may be a read error. The rearrangement links TRBV29-1 to TRBJ2-7, with D perhaps matching TRBD2 (6 bases). The last part of the DNA fits TRBJ2-5 better; the J call may be wrong. Looked up from germline, CDR1 is SQVTM and CDR2 is ANQGSEA. The CDR3 spans 13 residues. The CDR3: CSVSGTYKETQYF. CDR3 nucleotides: TGCAGCGTGTCCGGGACTTATAAAGAGACCCAGTACTTC.

The chain employs TRBV20-1 and TRBJ2-5; D may be TRBD2 (5 bases). The CDR3 is 15 residues long. CDR1 is DFQATT, CDR2 SNEGSKA, per germline (reference sequence). Trimming removed 6 bases at V and 5 bases at J, with 22 bases between. CDR3 region: CSASSALDRRETQYF. The CDR3 DNA reads TGCAGTGCCTCAAGCGCACTAGATCGCCGCGAGACCCAGTACTTC.

Comments on this clonotype: Given a much more abundant clone one base away, this may be a read error. No conserved phenylalanine or tryptophan is present at the end of the CDR3, so a read error is the likely explanation. The V call is TRBV7-9, the J call TRBJ2-5; D is undetermined. V dropped 10 bases and J dropped 2 bases, with 11 bases sitting between them. The length of the CDR3 is 12 residues. From germline, CDR1 is SEHNR and CDR2 FQNEAQ (reference sequence). The CDR3 reads CAINGQQETQYL. CDR3 nucleotides: TGTGCCATCAACGGGCAGCAAGAGACCCAGTACCTC.

The chain joins TRBV12-5 to TRBJ2-5; D is unresolved. Trimming took 5 bases from V and 7 from J, leaving 8 bases between them. Germline CDR1 and CDR2: LGHNT and FRNRAP. The CDR3 contains 11 residues. In nucleotides, the CDR3 is TGTGCTAGTGGTGCTTCGGGGACCCAGTACTTC. Protein: CASGASGTQYF.